This record looks at one T cell receptor (beta chain) sequence and its context. Which antigen it targets is not known. Base quality data are lacking; no much larger clone is found one base away. According to the germline V gene, CDR1 reads MNHNS and CDR2 reads SASEGT. V loses 3 bases at its end and J loses 0 bases; junction bases beyond the gene matches: 12. Including cysteine and phenylalanine, the CDR3 has 19 amino acids. CDR3 DNA only is kept here, 57 bases in frame from base 1. This sample was included in a study of long-term antiretroviral therapy in people with HIV (dated by TCRdb to about 2022). With respect to the entire study: The earliest samples were collected roughly a decade before the 2015 WHO recommendation for immediate ART, at a time when ART was usually postponed until CD4 counts fell. No cross-contamination during QIAcube processing was shown when test extractions of a monoclonal T-cell line were performed alongside about 33 polyclonal samples. This retrospective serial study examined whether starting ART and sustained HIV suppression were associated with changes in the composition and diversity of the TRB repertoire in peripheral blood. Eleven of the 30 participants with HIV were female. A total of around 190 cryopreserved PBMC samples came from 25 to 35 adults with confirmed HIV infection and were collected serially over a mean of approximately six years (range 1-12).

Inclusion was restricted to participants for whom at least one PBMC sample before ART initiation and at least two post-ART samples were available. Treatment was received in the United States of America by all participants with HIV. Before DNA extraction, cryopreserved samples of roughly 0.9-10 million PBMC were thawed and then washed. At the time of the earliest PBMC sample for each participant with HIV, ages ranged from 23 to 54 years. Per participant, PBMC samples came from 1-4 timepoints prior to ART initiation and 2-8 timepoints following ART initiation, for a median of 7 samples. For every participant, serial HIV viral load, CD4+ T-cell count, ART history and demographic data were obtained. Genomic DNA was extracted from unsorted PBMC with a Qiagen kit on a QIAcube, processed in batches of 12 samples. Study-wide conclusions, independent of this receptor: Starting ART was linked to a significant rise in TRB diversity, yet even after long-term ART the diversity remained significantly lower than in transplant donor controls. Limited PBMC availability meant only the TCR beta chain was sequenced, without alpha chain pairing. Inferences about post-ART repertoire changes are limited because no data were available on ART adherence, viral resistance or therapy changes. Samples dated from the mid-2000s to the late 2010s, and the ART regimens used may be less effective than current ones. Because pre-ART samples had limited cell numbers, profiling was done on unsorted PBMC rather than on sorted CD4+ and CD8+ T cells. HIV repertoires had narrower CDR3 length ranges than controls, and the network structure suggested an antigen-experienced repertoire that shifted only slightly toward naive after ART. The repertoire was dominated across all time points by expanded TRB clones identified before ART initiation, although this dominance was seen to fluctuate and to decrease in many PLHIV after ART.

Sequencing of the TRB variable region was done with the immunoSEQ hsTCRB v3.0 assay at survey level resolution. A depth of roughly 35,000-55,000 T-cell genomes per sample was targeted for TRB sequencing. An Illumina MiSeq with a v3 150-cycle kit was used to sequence the pooled TRB libraries. In the authors' own workflow: Repertoire analysis was performed in R inside a reproducible Nextflow workflow that covered QC, data transformation and analysis. LymphoSeq2, an R package for exploring AIRR-Seq data, was used to implement the custom analyses. Four samples that produced fewer than 5000 total TRB sequences were removed, so approximately 190 HIV repertoires were analyzed. Of the 188 retained HIV repertoires, almost 60 were collected before and 120 to 130 after ART initiation. Repertoires were downsampled to 5000 TRB nucleotide sequences, with summary statistics averaged over 100 downsampling iterations. Only TRB sequences with CDR3 regions of at least seven amino acids were retained for analysis. Two measures captured diversity: a Shannon entropy-derived clonality score and the Gini coefficient. Repertoire networks linked the top 5000 CDR3 amino acid sequences whenever two sequences differed by an edit distance of one. Antigen specificity groups and MHC restriction were predicted for TRB CDR3 amino acid sequences with GLIPH2. To flag known CMV, EBV, HIV or tissue antigen associations, CDR3 amino acid sequences were matched against VDJdb and McPAS-TCR. Pre-ART, post-ART and control groups were compared with Wilcoxon signed-rank tests and Holm-Bonferroni correction. Sourced from immuneACCESS, this table was stored by TCRdb with only in-frame sequences that have V and J called. A share of the clones is absent; for the studies checked, an unresolved V gene accounts for under half, and the remainder has no known explanation. D and trimming come from the DNA, and the V and J calls and clone size come from that table. Here the sample has over 15,000 clones; around 80% occur a single time. About a fifth of the sample is in the top ten clones.

The sequenced sample was unsorted PBMCs, obtained 2.1 years after starting antiretroviral therapy. The rearrangement joined TRBV6-1 to TRBJ1-5; TRBD1 lines up with 9 middle nucleotides. The source of this sequence is a man between 40 and 49 years old with HIV. The CDR3 has the sequence CASSDPWRWTGDSNQPQHF. The sequenced DNA: TGTGCCAGCAGTGACCCATGGAGATGGACAGGGGATAGCAATCAGCCCCAGCATTTT.